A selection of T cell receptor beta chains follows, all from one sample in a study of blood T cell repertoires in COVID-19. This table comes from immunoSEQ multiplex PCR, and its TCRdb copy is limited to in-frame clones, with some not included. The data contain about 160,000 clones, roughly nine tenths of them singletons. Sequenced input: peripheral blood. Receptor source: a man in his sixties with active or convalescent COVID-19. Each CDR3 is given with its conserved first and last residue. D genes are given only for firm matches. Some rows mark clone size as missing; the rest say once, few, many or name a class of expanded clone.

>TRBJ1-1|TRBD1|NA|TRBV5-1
CASSLRTGGNTEAFF
TGCGCCAGCAGCTTAAGGACAGGGGGCAACACTGAAGCTTTCTTT
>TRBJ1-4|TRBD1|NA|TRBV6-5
CASAARGNEKLFF
TGTGCCAGCGCTGCCAGGGGGAATGAAAAACTGTTTTTT
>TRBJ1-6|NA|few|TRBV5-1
CASSLSAGRDNSPLHF
TGCGCCAGCAGCTTGTCCGCGGGACGGGACAATTCACCCCTCCACTTT
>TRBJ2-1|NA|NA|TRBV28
CASSFDISSYNEQFF
TGTGCCAGCAGTTTCGACATTAGCTCCTACAATGAGCAGTTCTTC
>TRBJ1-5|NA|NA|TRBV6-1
CASSEVQVNQPQHF
TGTGCCAGCAGTGAGGTACAGGTCAATCAGCCCCAGCATTTT
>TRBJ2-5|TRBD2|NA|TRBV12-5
CASGTGTSPLETQYF
TGTGCTAGTGGTACCGGGACTAGCCCGTTAGAGACCCAGTACTTC
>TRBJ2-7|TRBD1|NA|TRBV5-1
CASSWDRGYEQYF
TGCGCCAGCAGCTGGGACAGGGGATACGAGCAGTACTTC
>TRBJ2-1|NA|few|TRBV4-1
CASSQGDKPVYNEQFF
TGCGCCAGCAGCCAAGGGGACAAGCCAGTTTACAATGAGCAGTTCTTC
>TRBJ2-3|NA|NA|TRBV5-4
CASSLGGPNTDTQYF
TGTGCCAGCAGCTTGGGCGGTCCTAACACAGATACGCAGTATTTT
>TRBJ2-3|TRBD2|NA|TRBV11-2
CASSVVAGGTTDTQYF
TGTGCCAGCAGCGTCGTAGCGGGAGGAACAACAGATACGCAGTATTTT
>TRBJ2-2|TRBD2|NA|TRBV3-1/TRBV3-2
CASSPLRRLAGTGELFF
TGTGCCAGCAGCCCCCTAAGGCGGCTAGCGGGTACCGGGGAGCTGTTTTTT
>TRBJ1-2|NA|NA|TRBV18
CASSPDSSYGYTF
TGTGCCAGCTCACCCGACAGCAGCTATGGCTACACCTTC
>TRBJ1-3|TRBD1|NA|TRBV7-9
CASRRDRGKGNTIYF
TGTGCCAGCAGACGAGACAGGGGCAAGGGAAACACCATATATTTT
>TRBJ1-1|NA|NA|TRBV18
CASSPTGPPNTEAFF
TGTGCCAGCTCACCGACAGGCCCCCCAAACACTGAAGCTTTCTTT
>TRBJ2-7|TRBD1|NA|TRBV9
CASSVGWGTGVPYEQYF
TGTGCCAGCAGCGTAGGGTGGGGGACAGGGGTTCCCTACGAGCAGTACTTC
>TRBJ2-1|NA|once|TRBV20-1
CSASHPGLIYNEQFF
TGCAGTGCTAGTCACCCGGGACTCATATACAATGAGCAGTTCTTC